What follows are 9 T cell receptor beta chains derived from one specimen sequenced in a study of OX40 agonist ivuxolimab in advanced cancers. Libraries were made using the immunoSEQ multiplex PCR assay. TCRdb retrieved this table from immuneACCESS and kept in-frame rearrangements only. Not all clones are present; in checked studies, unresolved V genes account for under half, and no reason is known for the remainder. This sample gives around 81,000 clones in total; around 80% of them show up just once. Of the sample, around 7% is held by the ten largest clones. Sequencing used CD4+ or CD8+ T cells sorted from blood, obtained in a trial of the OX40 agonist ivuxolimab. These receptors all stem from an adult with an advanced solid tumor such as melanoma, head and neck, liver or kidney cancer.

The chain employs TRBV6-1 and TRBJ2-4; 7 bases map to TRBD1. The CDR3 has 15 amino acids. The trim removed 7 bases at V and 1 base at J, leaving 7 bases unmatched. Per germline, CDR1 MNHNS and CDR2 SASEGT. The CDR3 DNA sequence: TGTGCCAGCACGCTCCAGGGGGTGGCCAAAAACATTCAGTACTTC. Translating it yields CASTLQGVAKNIQYF.

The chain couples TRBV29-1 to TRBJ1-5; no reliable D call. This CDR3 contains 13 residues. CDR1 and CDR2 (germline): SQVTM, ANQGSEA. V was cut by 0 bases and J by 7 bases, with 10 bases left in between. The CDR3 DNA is TGCAGCGTTGAAGATTCCCCGTCCCAGCCCCAGCATTTT. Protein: CSVEDSPSQPQHF.

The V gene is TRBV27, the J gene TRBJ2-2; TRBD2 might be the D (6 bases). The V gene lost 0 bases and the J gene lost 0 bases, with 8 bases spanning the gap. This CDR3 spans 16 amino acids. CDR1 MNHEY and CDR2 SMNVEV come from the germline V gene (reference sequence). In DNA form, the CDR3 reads TGTGCCAGCAGTTTATCGGGACTCCCGAACACCGGGGAGCTGTTTTTT. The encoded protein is CASSLSGLPNTGELFF.

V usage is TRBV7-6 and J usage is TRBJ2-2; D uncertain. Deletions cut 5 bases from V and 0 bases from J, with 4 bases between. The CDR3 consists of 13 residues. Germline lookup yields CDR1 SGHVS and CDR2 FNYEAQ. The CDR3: CASSRSNTGELFF. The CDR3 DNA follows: TGTGCCAGCAGCCGCTCGAACACCGGGGAGCTGTTTTTT.

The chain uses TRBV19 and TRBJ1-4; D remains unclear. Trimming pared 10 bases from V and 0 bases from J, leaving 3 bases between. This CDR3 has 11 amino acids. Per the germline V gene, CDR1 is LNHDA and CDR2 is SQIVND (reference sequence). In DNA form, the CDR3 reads TGTGCCACTGCAACTAATGAAAAACTGTTTTTT. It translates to CATATNEKLFF.

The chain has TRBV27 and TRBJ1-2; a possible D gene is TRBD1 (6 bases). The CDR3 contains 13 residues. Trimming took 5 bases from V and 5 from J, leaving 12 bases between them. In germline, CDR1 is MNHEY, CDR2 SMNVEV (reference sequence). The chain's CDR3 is CASSPGGGYGYTF. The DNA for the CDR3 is TGTGCCAGCAGTCCGGGAGGGGGGTATGGCTACACCTTC.

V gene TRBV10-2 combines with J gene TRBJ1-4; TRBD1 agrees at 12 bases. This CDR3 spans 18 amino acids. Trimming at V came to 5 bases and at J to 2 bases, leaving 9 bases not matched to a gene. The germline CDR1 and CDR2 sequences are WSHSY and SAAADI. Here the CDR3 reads CASSTRDRGRRTNEKLFF. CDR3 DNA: TGCGCCAGCAGTACCCGGGACAGGGGGCGACGGACTAATGAAAAACTGTTTTTT.

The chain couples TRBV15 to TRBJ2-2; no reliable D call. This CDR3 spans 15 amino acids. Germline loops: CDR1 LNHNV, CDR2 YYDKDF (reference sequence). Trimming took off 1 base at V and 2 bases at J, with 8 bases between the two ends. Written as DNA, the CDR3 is TGTGCCACCAGCAGAGGGGATCGAAACACCGGGGAGCTGTTTTTT. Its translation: CATSRGDRNTGELFF.

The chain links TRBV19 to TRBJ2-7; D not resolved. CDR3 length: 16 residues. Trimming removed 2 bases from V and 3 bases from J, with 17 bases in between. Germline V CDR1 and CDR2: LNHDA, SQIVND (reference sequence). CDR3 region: CASSISRAGRFYEQYF. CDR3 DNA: TGTGCCAGTAGTATATCGAGAGCAGGACGATTCTACGAGCAGTACTTC.